This passage covers 8 T cell receptor beta chains from one sample sequenced in a study of T cells of healthy individuals. A single record per CDR3 protein comes from TCRdb applying MiXCR to the 5' RACE reads. The sample contains tens of thousands of distinct CDR3 sequences, about 4.2% of which appear only once. These receptors all come from a human donor in good health.

In its sample, this clonotype was seen many times. The chain links TRBV12-5 to TRBJ2-5, with a weak D call TRBD2 (7 bases). The germline V and J ends were trimmed by 6 bases and 5 bases, with 19 bases remaining between them. The CDR3 is 15 amino acids. From germline, CDR1 is LGHNT and CDR2 FRNRAP. This CDR3 is CASGPGGAAHETQYF. In DNA form, the CDR3 reads TGTGCTAGTGGCCCTGGGGGGGCGGCCCACGAGACCCAGTACTTC.

There are a few counts of this clonotype. The gene calls are TRBV7-2 and TRBJ1-2; D is perhaps TRBD1 (6 bases). V lost 5 bases and J 3 bases, leaving 16 bases between the germline ends. Germline V CDR1 and CDR2: SGHTA, FQGNSA. The CDR3 contains 15 residues. CDR3 in DNA: TGTGCCAGCAGCGGCCAACAGGGCACTCACTATGGCTACACCTTC. It codes for CASSGQQGTHYGYTF.

In its sample, this clonotype was seen many times. The V gene is TRBV20-1, the J gene TRBJ1-1; the D gene is possibly TRBD1 (5 bases). The germline gives CDR1 DFQATT, CDR2 SNEGSKA (reference sequence). The V end lost 5 bases, the J end lost 0 bases, and 10 bases lay between the germline ends. The CDR3 consists of 13 residues. CDR3 loop: CSAEWGMNTEAFF. Here the CDR3 DNA reads TGCAGTGCTGAGTGGGGCATGAACACTGAAGCTTTCTTT.

This clonotype was seen ten or more times. The J gene is TRBJ1-1, the V gene TRBV29-1, with D unclear. CDR3 size: 13 residues. Deletions cut 4 bases from V and 0 bases from J, with 9 bases between. CDR1 is SQVTM and CDR2 is ANQGSEA in the germline V gene. CDR3 amino acids: CSVGGRMNTEAFF. The CDR3 DNA reads as TGCAGCGTTGGTGGTCGGATGAACACTGAAGCTTTCTTT.

This clonotype appeared many times. The rearrangement links TRBV5-1 to TRBJ1-5; D ambiguous. Germline lookup yields CDR1 SGHRS and CDR2 YFSETQ. V was clipped by 4 bases and J by 4 bases, with 18 bases between them. The length of the CDR3 is 16 residues. The CDR3 DNA is TGCGCCAGCAGCCCTACGGGAGTGGGCCCGAATCAGCCCCAGCATTTT. It encodes CASSPTGVGPNQPQHF. The complete variable domain, with remaining parts taken from reference TRBV5-1 and TRBJ1-5, reads KAGVTQTPRYLIKTRGQQVTLSCSPISGHRSVSWYQQTPGQGLQFLFEYFSETQRNKGNFPGRFSGRQFSNSRSEMNVSTLELGDSALYLCASSPTGVGPNQPQHFGDGTRLSIL.

V is TRBV11-3 and J is TRBJ2-3; 8 bases line up with TRBD1. The CDR3 has 15 residues. Germline values: CDR1 SGHNT, CDR2 YENEEA. With V trimmed by 5 bases and J by 8 bases, 12 bases remained unmatched. The CDR3 loop is CASSPRTGFEGTQYF. The CDR3 DNA reads TGTGCCAGCAGCCCCCGGACAGGGTTCGAGGGTACGCAGTATTTT.

The table lists this clonotype with many counts. This chain connects TRBV7-2 to TRBJ2-1; 10 bases map to TRBD2. Germline values: CDR1 SGHTA, CDR2 FQGNSA. The CDR3 has 16 residues. V lost 7 bases, J lost 7 bases, and 13 bases stayed unmatched. This chain's CDR3 is CASTVRAASGRNEQFF. In DNA, the CDR3 is TGTGCCAGCACCGTAAGGGCGGCTAGCGGGAGAAATGAGCAGTTCTTC.

In its sample, this clonotype was seen many times. The V and J genes are TRBV7-9 and TRBJ2-7, with D perhaps matching TRBD1 or TRBD2 (6 bases each). The germline CDR1 and CDR2 sequences are SEHNR and FQNEAQ (reference sequence). This CDR3 contains 14 residues. The germline V and J ends were trimmed by 5 bases and 5 bases, with 16 bases remaining between them. The CDR3 nucleotides read TGTGCCAGCAGCCCCCGGACGGGGGCCAACGAGCAGTACTTC. This gives the protein CASSPRTGANEQYF.